This TCR beta chain was sequenced in a study of blood T cell repertoires in COVID-19. Data came from immunoSEQ multiplex PCR; TCRdb stores just in-frame clones and leaves some out. Found here are some 300,000 clones, 89% of them singletons; the top ten hold approximately 1.5%. CDR1 and CDR2 from the germline V gene are KGHSH and LQKENI. This CDR3 has 17 residues. V gave up 2 bases and J gave up 0 bases, with 16 bases separating them. This chain uses TRBV18 with TRBJ1-2; TRBD1 might be the D (5 bases). The sequence was collected from a woman between 40 and 55 years old who had recovered from COVID-19. Sequencing used PBMCs or T cells enriched from blood (not recorded which). This CDR3 is CASSPDVGGVTNYGYTF. In DNA form, the CDR3 reads TGTGCCAGCTCACCAGATGTAGGAGGGGTGACTAACTATGGCTACACCTTC.